The source of this T cell receptor beta chain is a study of cytomegalovirus exposure and HLA in healthy donors. Nominally healthy donors provided the samples, though records likely missed some immune exposures. The CDR3 is made up of 14 amino acids. Germline lookup yields CDR1 LGHNT and CDR2 FRNRAP. V lost 6 bases and J lost 8; bases outside the gene matches: 11. The primer mix had 60 Vbeta and 13 Jbeta primers. The data were produced by immunoSEQ multiplex PCR, yet TCRdb's version contains in-frame clones alone and is incomplete. The sample lists 200,000 or so clones; more than 80% were seen once. The rearrangement links TRBV12-5 to TRBJ1-2, with 8 bases aligning to TRBD1. The sequence was collected from a young man in good health and CMV-seronegative. Specimen: PBMCs. CDR3 DNA: TGTGCTAGTGGCCAGGGGGCAGGGGCATTAGGCTACACCTTC. This codes for CASGQGAGALGYTF.